The clone carrying this T cell receptor (beta chain) was found once. What it recognizes is unknown. Generated by immunoSEQ multiplex PCR, the TCRdb table keeps only in-frame clones and is missing some. The profile shows 95,000 to 150,000 clones, approximately 90% of them singletons. The data derive from a study of T cell responses to AZD1222 COVID-19 vaccine. Overall study results and limits: Only after the peak T cell response were repertoires sampled.

V was cut by 0 bases and J by 6 bases, with 11 bases left in between. The germline V gene has CDR1 SQVTM and CDR2 ANQGSEA. The CDR3 is 13 amino acids. The receptor comes from an adult in good health. The material sequenced was peripheral blood, taken on day 0 of AZD1222 vaccination. The chain is built from TRBV29-1 and TRBJ1-2, with a weak D call TRBD1 (5 bases). CDR3 residues: CSVEEWQGHGYTF. The CDR3 DNA reads TGCAGCGTTGAAGAGTGGCAGGGACATGGCTACACCTTC.